Each of the 12 T cell receptor beta chains below was sequenced from the same sample in a study of radiotherapy plus CTLA-4 blockade in lung cancer. Some clones are missing from TCRdb's copy, which holds only in-frame ones; the method was immunoSEQ multiplex PCR. The repertoire has 65,000 to 85,000 clones, around 77% of them found once; the top ten carry about a sixth. The sequenced sample was peripheral blood, obtained from a patient treated with radiotherapy plus ipilimumab. The source of these receptors is a human donor with non-small cell lung cancer whose response to radiotherapy plus ipilimumab could not be evaluated. Some clones in this sample may be carry-over from other donors' samples.

The chain combines TRBV5-5 with TRBJ1-1, with D unclear. The CDR3 runs 17 residues. Germline-derived CDR1 and CDR2 are SGHKS and YYEKEE (reference sequence). Trimming took 3 bases from V and 0 from J, leaving 18 bases between them. CDR3 loop: CASSSIRGFRMNTEAFF. CDR3 coding DNA: TGTGCCAGCAGCTCCATCCGGGGTTTTCGTATGAACACTGAAGCTTTCTTT.

This clone was found once. The chain links TRBV10-3 to TRBJ2-5, with D perhaps TRBD2 (5 bases). This CDR3 spans 15 amino acids. Germline CDR1 and CDR2: ENHRY and SYGVKD. The V and J ends lost 2 bases and 2 bases respectively, with 12 bases between them. CDR3 sequence (DNA): TGTGCCATCAGTGAGGTAGGCGGGCAGCAAGAGACCCAGTACTTC. Translating gives CAISEVGGQQETQYF.

The chain has TRBV7-9 and TRBJ2-3; TRBD1 aligns across 7 bases. The V segment lost 5 bases and the J segment 6 bases; nucleotides outside the gene matches: 14. Germline CDR1 and CDR2: SEHNR and FQNEAQ (reference sequence). The CDR3 is 16 residues long. The CDR3 reads CASSKAGGTRGDTQYF. The CDR3 region has the DNA TGTGCCAGCAGCAAGGCAGGGGGAACCCGAGGGGATACGCAGTATTTT. Full variable domain (remainder filled in from reference TRBV7-9 and TRBJ2-3): DTGVSQNPRHKITKRGQNVTFRCDPISEHNRLYWYRQTLGQGPEFLTYFQNEAQLEKSRLLSDRFSAERPKGSFSTLEIQRTEQGDSAMYLCASSKAGGTRGDTQYFGPGTRLTVL.

This chain connects TRBV25-1 to TRBJ2-2, with D perhaps TRBD1 (6 bases). In germline, CDR1 is MGHDK, CDR2 SYGVNS. V shed 3 bases and J shed 7 bases, with 12 bases lying between them. The CDR3 runs 14 residues. CDR3 region: CASSDGQRSGELFF. The CDR3 DNA reads as TGTGCCAGCAGTGACGGACAGAGAAGCGGGGAGCTGTTTTTT.

The sample holds a few counts of this clone. The V gene is TRBV27, the J gene TRBJ1-1, with D possibly matching TRBD1 (5 bases). The ends were cut back, 6 bases at V and 5 bases at J, with 16 bases in the middle. Germline assignment: CDR1 MNHEY and CDR2 SMNVEV (reference sequence). This CDR3 has 14 residues. As DNA, the CDR3 is TGTGCCAGCAGGTACTCCGGGGGATATACTGAAGCTTTCTTT. This sequence encodes CASRYSGGYTEAFF.

As regards this clone: The DNA is omitted, as the CDR3 cannot be located on it reliably, and the CDR3 follows TCRdb's listing. The rearrangement uses TRBV1 and TRBJ1-3. TRBV1 corresponds to a pseudogene. From its first to its last residue, the CDR3 has 17 amino acids. This chain's CDR3 is CTSTGGRVWGSGNTIYF.

Remarks on this clone: This sample also contains other DNA sequences that code for the same CDR3. The gene calls are TRBV9 and TRBJ1-1; D remains unclear. CDR1 and CDR2 (germline): SGDLS, YYNGEE. V shed 1 base and J shed 1 base, with 5 bases lying between them. The CDR3 length is 13 residues. CDR3 amino acids: CASSVTGNTEAFF. CDR3 nucleotides: TGTGCCAGCAGCGTAACCGGGAACACTGAAGCTTTCTTT.

The V gene is TRBV5-1, the J gene TRBJ1-1; D is ambiguous. The CDR3 runs to 12 residues. CDR1 SGHRS and CDR2 YFSETQ come from the germline V gene. Trimming removed 0 bases from V and 3 bases from J, with 3 bases in between. DNA of the CDR3: TGCGCCAGCAGCTTGGACTACACTGAAGCTTTCTTT. It is translated as CASSLDYTEAFF.

The rearrangement joins TRBV5-1 to TRBJ2-5; TRBD1 agrees at 7 bases. Germline V lookup: CDR1 SGHRS, CDR2 YFSETQ. This CDR3 contains 16 residues. V was pared by 0 bases and J by 5 bases, with 10 bases of the junction left unmatched. CDR3 sequence (DNA): TGCGCCAGCAGCTTGGAACCAGGGGGTATGTCGGAGACCCAGTACTTC. This sequence encodes CASSLEPGGMSETQYF.

CDR3 residues: CASSPRQVSYEQYF. In DNA, the CDR3 is TGTGCCAGCAGCCCTAGACAGGTATCCTACGAGCAGTACTTC. This rearrangement joins TRBV7-9 to TRBJ2-7; possibly TRBD1 for D (6 bases). The CDR3 runs to 14 residues. The germline V gene encodes CDR1 SEHNR and CDR2 FQNEAQ (reference sequence). Trimming left V 5 bases short and J 1 base short, with 12 bases between.

The chain couples TRBV11-2 to TRBJ2-7; D is unresolved. This CDR3 has 11 amino acids. V was cut by 4 bases and J by 4 bases, with 5 bases left in between. Germline V CDR1 and CDR2: SGHAT, FQNNGV. The CDR3 nucleotides read TGTGCCAGCAGCTCAGTTTACGAGCAGTACTTC. It translates to CASSSVYEQYF.

CDR3 sequence: CASSLGERAFF. The DNA for the CDR3 is TGTGCCAGCAGTTTAGGGGAGAGGGCTTTCTTT. This chain connects TRBV28 to TRBJ1-1; D remains unclear. The germline V gene encodes CDR1 MDHEN and CDR2 SYDVKM. This CDR3 is built from 11 residues. V was shortened by 2 bases and J by 11 bases, with 9 bases between the two germline ends.